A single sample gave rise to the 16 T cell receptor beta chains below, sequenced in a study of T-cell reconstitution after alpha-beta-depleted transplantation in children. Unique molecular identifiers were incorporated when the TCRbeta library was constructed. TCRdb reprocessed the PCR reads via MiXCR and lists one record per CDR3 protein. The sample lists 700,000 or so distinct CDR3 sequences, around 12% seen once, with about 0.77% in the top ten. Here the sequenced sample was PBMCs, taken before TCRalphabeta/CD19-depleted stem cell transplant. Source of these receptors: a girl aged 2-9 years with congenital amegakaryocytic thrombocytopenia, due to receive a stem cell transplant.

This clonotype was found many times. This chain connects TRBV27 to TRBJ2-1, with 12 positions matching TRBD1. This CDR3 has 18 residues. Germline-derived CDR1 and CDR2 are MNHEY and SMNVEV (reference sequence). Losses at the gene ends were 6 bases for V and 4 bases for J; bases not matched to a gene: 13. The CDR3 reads CASSQGDRGLYPYNEQFF. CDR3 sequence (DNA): TGTGCCAGCAGCCAGGGGGACAGGGGGCTATACCCTTACAATGAGCAGTTCTTC.

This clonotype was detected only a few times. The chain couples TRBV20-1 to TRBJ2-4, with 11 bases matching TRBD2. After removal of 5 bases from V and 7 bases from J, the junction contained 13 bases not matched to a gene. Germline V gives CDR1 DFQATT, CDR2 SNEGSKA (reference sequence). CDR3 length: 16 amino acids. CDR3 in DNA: TGCAGTGCTCCAATAGCGGGAGGGCCAGTAGAGAACATTCAGTACTTC. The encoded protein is CSAPIAGGPVENIQYF.

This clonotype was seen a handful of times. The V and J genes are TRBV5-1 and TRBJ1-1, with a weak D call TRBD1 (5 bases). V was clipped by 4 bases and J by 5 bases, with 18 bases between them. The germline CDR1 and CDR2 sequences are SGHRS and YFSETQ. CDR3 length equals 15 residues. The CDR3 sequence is CASSLPRGGETEAFF. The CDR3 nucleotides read TGCGCCAGCAGCCTCCCCCGGGGGGGGGAGACTGAAGCTTTCTTT.

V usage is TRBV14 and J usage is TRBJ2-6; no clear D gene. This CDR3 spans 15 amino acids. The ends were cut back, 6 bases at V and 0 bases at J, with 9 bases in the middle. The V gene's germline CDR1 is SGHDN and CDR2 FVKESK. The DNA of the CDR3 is TGTGCCAGCAGAGCCGTGCACTCTGGGGCCAACGTCCTGACTTTC. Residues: CASRAVHSGANVLTF.

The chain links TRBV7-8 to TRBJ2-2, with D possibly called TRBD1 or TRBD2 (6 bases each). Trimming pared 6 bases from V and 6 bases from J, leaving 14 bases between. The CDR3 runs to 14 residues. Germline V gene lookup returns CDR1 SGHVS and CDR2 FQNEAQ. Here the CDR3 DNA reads TGTGCCAGCAGTACGAGGGGGGTTGCCGGGGAGCTGTTTTTT. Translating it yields CASSTRGVAGELFF.

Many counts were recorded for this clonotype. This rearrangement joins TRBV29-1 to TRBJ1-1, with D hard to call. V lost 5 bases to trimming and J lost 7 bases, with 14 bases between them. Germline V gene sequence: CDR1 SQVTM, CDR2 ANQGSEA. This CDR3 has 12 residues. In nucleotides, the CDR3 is TGCAGCGTTCAATGGTTCAACGATGAAGCTTTCTTT. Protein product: CSVQWFNDEAFF.

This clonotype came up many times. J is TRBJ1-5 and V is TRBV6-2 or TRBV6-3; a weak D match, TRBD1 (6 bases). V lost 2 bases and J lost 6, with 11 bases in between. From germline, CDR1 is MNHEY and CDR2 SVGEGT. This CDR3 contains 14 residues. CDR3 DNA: TGTGCCAGCAGTTACGGAAGGGGGGGTCAGCCCCAGCATTTT. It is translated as CASSYGRGGQPQHF.

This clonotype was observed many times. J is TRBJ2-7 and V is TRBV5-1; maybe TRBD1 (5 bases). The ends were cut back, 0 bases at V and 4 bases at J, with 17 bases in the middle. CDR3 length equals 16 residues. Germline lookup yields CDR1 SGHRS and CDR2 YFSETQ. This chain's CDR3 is CASSLVGFARAYEQYF. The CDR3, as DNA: TGCGCCAGCAGCTTGGTGGGGTTTGCCAGGGCTTACGAGCAGTACTTC.

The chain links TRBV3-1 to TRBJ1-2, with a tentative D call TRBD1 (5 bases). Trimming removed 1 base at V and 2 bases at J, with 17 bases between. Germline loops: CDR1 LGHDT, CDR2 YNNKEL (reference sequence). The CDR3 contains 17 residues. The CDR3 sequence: CASSQVILGRPNYGYTF. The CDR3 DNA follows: TGTGCCAGCAGCCAAGTGATATTGGGGCGGCCCAACTATGGCTACACCTTC. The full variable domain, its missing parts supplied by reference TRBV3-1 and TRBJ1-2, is DTAVSQTPKYLVTQMGNDKSIKCEQNLGHDTMYWYKQDSKKFLKIMFSYNNKELIINETVPNRFSPKSPDKAHLNLHINSLELGDSAVYFCASSQVILGRPNYGYTFGSGTRLTVV.

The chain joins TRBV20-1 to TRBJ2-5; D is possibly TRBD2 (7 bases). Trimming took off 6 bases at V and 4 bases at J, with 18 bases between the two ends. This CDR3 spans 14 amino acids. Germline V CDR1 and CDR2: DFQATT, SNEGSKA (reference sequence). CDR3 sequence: CSALLAAGAETQYF. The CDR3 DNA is TGCAGTGCGCTACTAGCTGCGGGGGCAGAGACCCAGTACTTC.

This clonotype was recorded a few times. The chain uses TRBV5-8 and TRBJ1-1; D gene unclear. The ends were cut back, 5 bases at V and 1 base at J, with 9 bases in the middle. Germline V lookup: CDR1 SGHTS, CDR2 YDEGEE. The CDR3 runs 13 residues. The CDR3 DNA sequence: TGTGCCAGCAGATCTTGGGCGAACACTGAAGCTTTCTTT. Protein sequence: CASRSWANTEAFF. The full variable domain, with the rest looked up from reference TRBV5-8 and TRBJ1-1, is EAGVTQSPTHLIKTRGQQATLRCSPISGHTSVYWYQQALGLGLQFLLWYDEGEERNRGNFPPRFSGRQFPNYSSELNVNALELEDSALYLCASRSWANTEAFFGQGTRLTVV.

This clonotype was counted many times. As DNA, the CDR3 is TGTGCCAGCAGCTTAGCGTCCGGAGTCTACGAGCAGTACTTC. Its protein product is CASSLASGVYEQYF. This chain connects TRBV7-9 to TRBJ2-7, with unresolved D. Trimming took off 0 bases at V and 3 bases at J, with 9 bases between the two ends. The CDR3 totals 14 residues. CDR1 SEHNR and CDR2 FQNEAQ come from the germline V gene (reference sequence).

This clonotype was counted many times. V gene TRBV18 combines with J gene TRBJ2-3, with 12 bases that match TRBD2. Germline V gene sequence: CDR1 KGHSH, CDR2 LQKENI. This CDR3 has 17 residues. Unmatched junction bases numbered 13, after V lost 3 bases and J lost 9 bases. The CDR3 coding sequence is TGTGCCAGCTCACCGGACGGGGCTAGCGGGAGGGCCGGAACGCAGTATTTT. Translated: CASSPDGASGRAGTQYF.

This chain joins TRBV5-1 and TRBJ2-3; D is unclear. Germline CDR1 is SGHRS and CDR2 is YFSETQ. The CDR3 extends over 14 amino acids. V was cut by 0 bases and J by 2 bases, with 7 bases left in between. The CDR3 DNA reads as TGCGCCAGCAGCTTGGCTAGGGACACAGATACGCAGTATTTT. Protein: CASSLARDTDTQYF.

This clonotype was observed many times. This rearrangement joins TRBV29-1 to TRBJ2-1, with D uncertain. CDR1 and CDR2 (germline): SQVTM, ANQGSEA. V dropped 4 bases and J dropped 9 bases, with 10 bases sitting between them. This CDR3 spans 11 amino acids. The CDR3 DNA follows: TGCAGCGTTGCGGCCCTAATTGAGCAGTTCTTC. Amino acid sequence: CSVAALIEQFF.

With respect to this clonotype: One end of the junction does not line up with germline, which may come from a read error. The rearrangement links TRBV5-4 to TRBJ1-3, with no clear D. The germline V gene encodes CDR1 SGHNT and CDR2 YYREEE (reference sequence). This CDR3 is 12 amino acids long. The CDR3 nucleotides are TGTGCCAGCAGCTCTCCTGGGAACACCATATCTTTT. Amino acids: CASSSPGNTISF.